This T cell receptor beta chain comes out of a study of blood T cell repertoires in COVID-19. At the level of the study: Acute and convalescent COVID-19 samples came from the United States, Italy and Spain. Sample material is recorded as cDNA or gDNA derived from T cells, B-cell-depleted T cells, or PBMCs.

How the authors handled the data: For nucleated cells, counts were estimated from reference gene primer amplification. The method was immunoSEQ multiplex PCR; TCRdb's version includes in-frame clones alone and lacks a portion of them. The V and J calls and clone size come from that table; D and trimming were worked out from the DNA. The sample includes more than 85,000 clones, under 90% of them seen just once. The CDR3 is 15 amino acids. CDR1 SGDLS and CDR2 YYNGEE come from the germline V gene. The V gene end was trimmed by 3 bases and the J gene end by 3 bases; junction bases not matched to a gene: 9.

The genes are TRBV9 and TRBJ2-7, with TRBD1 matching over 7 bases. The sequence was obtained from a human donor in a cohort sampled during active COVID-19. The sample taken for sequencing was peripheral blood. CDR3 nucleotide sequence: TGTGCCAGCAGCGCCTCCGTGGACAGGATCTACGAGCAGTACTTC. Translated, it gives CASSASVDRIYEQYF.